This TCR beta chain was sequenced during a study of sequential checkpoint blockade in melanoma. Turning to the study itself: After both sequences, patients received maintenance nivolumab.

This clone showed up just once. The treatment: randomized to nivolumab then ipilimumab (arm A) or the reverse (arm B). Assay used: immunoSEQ multiplex PCR; TCRdb lists only in-frame clones, some missing. The sample consists of 25,000 to 30,000 clones, approximately 80% of them appearing once. The germline V gene has CDR1 MGHDK and CDR2 SYGVNS. The CDR3 is 13 residues long. Trimming left V 0 bases short and J 6 bases short, with 9 bases between. The chain joins TRBV25-1 to TRBJ2-7; D is unresolved. The material sequenced was CD8+ T cells sorted from blood (inferred from file names), taken from a patient given nivolumab and ipilimumab in sequence. The sequence was obtained from a human donor with melanoma. CDR3 nucleotides: TGTGCCAGCAGTGAATATTCTAGTTCCGAGCAGTACTTC. Translated: CASSEYSSSEQYF.